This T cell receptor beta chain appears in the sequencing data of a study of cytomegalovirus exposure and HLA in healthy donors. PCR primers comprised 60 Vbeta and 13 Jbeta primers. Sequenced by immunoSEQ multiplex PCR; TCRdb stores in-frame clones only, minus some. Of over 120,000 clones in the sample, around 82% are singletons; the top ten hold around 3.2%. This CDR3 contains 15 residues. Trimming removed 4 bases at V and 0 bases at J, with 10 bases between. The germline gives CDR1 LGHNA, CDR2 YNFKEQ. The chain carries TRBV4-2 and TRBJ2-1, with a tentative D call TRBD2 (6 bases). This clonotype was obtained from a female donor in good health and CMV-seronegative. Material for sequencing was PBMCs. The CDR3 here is CASSPAGGSYNEQFF. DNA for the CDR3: TGTGCCAGCAGCCCAGCCGGGGGCTCCTACAATGAGCAGTTCTTC.